Following are 13 T cell receptor beta chains from one sample sequenced in a study of cytomegalovirus exposure and HLA in healthy donors. Primers: 60 Vbeta forward and 13 Jbeta reverse. Sequencing used immunoSEQ multiplex PCR; TCRdb keeps in-frame clones, though not all of them. The repertoire holds 49,000 or so clones, around 81% seen once, with around 2.5% in the top ten. Specimen: PBMCs. These receptors came from a boy between 5 and 17 years old in good health and CMV-seropositive.

The chain employs TRBV27 and TRBJ1-1, with a tentative D call TRBD1 (6 bases). CDR1 and CDR2 (germline): MNHEY, SMNVEV (reference sequence). CDR3 size: 14 residues. Trimming removed 6 bases at V and 6 bases at J, with 17 bases between. The CDR3 loop is CASRSRLQGSEAFF. The CDR3 nucleotides read TGTGCCAGCAGATCGAGGTTGCAGGGGTCTGAAGCTTTCTTT.

This clone was seen more than once but under ten times. The rearrangement links TRBV19 to TRBJ2-6, with D unclear. The V and J ends lost 9 bases and 0 bases respectively, with 9 bases between them. Germline V lookup: CDR1 LNHDA, CDR2 SQIVND (reference sequence). The CDR3 sequence is 14 residues long. The CDR3 region has the DNA TGTGCCAGCCTATCGCCCTCTGGGGCCAACGTCCTGACTTTC. This sequence encodes CASLSPSGANVLTF.

V and J are TRBV7-2 and TRBJ2-7, with 7 bases aligning to TRBD1. V lost 5 bases and J lost 6; bases outside the gene matches: 7. The CDR3 totals 13 residues. Germline assignment: CDR1 SGHTA and CDR2 FQGNSA. CDR3 residues: CASSLNRGFEQYF. The CDR3 DNA reads as TGTGCCAGCAGCCTGAACAGGGGATTCGAGCAGTACTTC.

This clone showed up just a few times. Other DNA sequences within the sample encode an identical CDR3. The chain has TRBV4-1 and TRBJ1-1; maybe TRBD1 (5 bases). Germline V gene lookup returns CDR1 MGHRA and CDR2 YSYEKL. This CDR3 contains 14 residues. V lost 1 base to trimming and J lost 0 bases, with 6 bases between them. The CDR3 sequence: CASSQGQLNTEAFF. Here the CDR3 DNA reads TGCGCCAGCAGCCAAGGACAGTTGAACACTGAAGCTTTCTTT.

The chain uses TRBV27 and TRBJ1-5; D gene unclear. The germline V and J ends were trimmed by 6 bases and 3 bases, with 9 bases remaining between them. The CDR3 extends over 13 amino acids. The germline V gene has CDR1 MNHEY and CDR2 SMNVEV (reference sequence). Here the CDR3 DNA reads TGTGCCAGCAGACACCTCCTCAATCAGCCCCAGCATTTT. It translates to CASRHLLNQPQHF.

This chain connects TRBV5-4 to TRBJ2-3; D is uncertain. CDR3 length equals 16 residues. Germline V gene lookup returns CDR1 SGHNT and CDR2 YYREEE (reference sequence). V gave up 4 bases and J gave up 2 bases, with 17 bases separating them. CDR3 coding DNA: TGTGCCAGCAGCCCGGGTCCATCAACGGACACAGATACGCAGTATTTT. Translated, it gives CASSPGPSTDTDTQYF.

The CDR3 here is CASSLNEGQETQYF. CDR3 sequence (DNA): TGTGCCAGCAGCTTAAATGAGGGCCAAGAGACCCAGTACTTC. The rearrangement joins TRBV7-9 to TRBJ2-5; a possible D gene is TRBD2 (5 bases). V lost 2 bases, J lost 1 base, and 8 bases lay in between. CDR1 SEHNR and CDR2 FQNEAQ come from the germline V gene (reference sequence). This CDR3 contains 14 residues.

V is TRBV6-1 and J is TRBJ2-2, with D tentatively TRBD2 (5 bases). The CDR3 loop spans 11 amino acids. Per the germline V gene, CDR1 is MNHNS and CDR2 is SASEGT. V lost 5 bases and J 7 bases, leaving 5 bases between the germline ends. In DNA form, the CDR3 reads TGTGCCAGCAGTCGGGGCGGGGAGCTGTTTTTT. Its protein product is CASSRGGELFF.

CDR3 nucleotide sequence: TGCGCCAGCAGCCAACGATCAGGGCCCGGGGAGCTGTTTTTT. Protein product: CASSQRSGPGELFF. V and J are TRBV4-1 and TRBJ2-2; a possible D gene is TRBD1 (5 bases). V dropped 2 bases and J dropped 6 bases, with 10 bases sitting between them. Per germline, CDR1 MGHRA and CDR2 YSYEKL. This CDR3 is 14 amino acids long.

The chain is built from TRBV19 and TRBJ2-1; maybe TRBD2 (7 bases). Looked up from germline, CDR1 is LNHDA and CDR2 is SQIVND (reference sequence). The CDR3 runs 15 residues. Trimming left V 10 bases short and J 8 bases short, with 24 bases between. CDR3 sequence reads: CATRGLGGGRHEQFF. For the CDR3, the DNA is TGTGCCACTAGAGGGTTAGGGGGGGGACGGCATGAGCAGTTCTTC.

Comment on this clone: Compared with germline, one end of the junction differs, possibly owing to a read error. This sequence joins TRBV7-9 and TRBJ2-7; D is unclear. Germline V lookup: CDR1 SEHNR, CDR2 FQNEAQ (reference sequence). The CDR3 spans 12 residues. The CDR3 sequence: CSSSLGIREQYF. The CDR3 nucleotides are TGTTCCAGCAGCCTGGGCATCCGAGAGCAGTACTTC.

This chain uses TRBV6-1 with TRBJ2-7, with no clear D. Trimming left V 3 bases short and J 3 bases short, with 6 bases between. Germline V gene data show CDR1 as MNHNS and CDR2 as SASEGT. This CDR3 has 12 amino acids. CDR3 sequence (DNA): TGTGCCAGCAGTGACCTGTACTACGAGCAGTACTTC. Translation gives CASSDLYYEQYF.

The rearrangement links TRBV7-9 to TRBJ1-1; no reliable D call. Trimming took 5 bases from V and 1 from J, leaving 17 bases between them. Germline CDR1 SEHNR, CDR2 FQNEAQ (reference sequence). CDR3 size: 16 residues. CDR3 residues: CASSAYGRRANTEAFF. The CDR3 DNA sequence: TGTGCCAGCAGCGCTTACGGGAGGCGGGCGAACACTGAAGCTTTCTTT.